This T cell receptor (beta chain) came from a study of T cells after yellow fever vaccination. TCRdb analysed the 5' RACE reads with MiXCR anew, one entry per CDR3 protein. The sample consists of approximately 300,000 distinct CDR3 sequences, over 10% of them appearing once. Study conclusions and caveats: Though weaker, the secondary response peaked faster, on day 5 versus 15. FACS-sorted repertoires could harbor abundant contaminating bulk-population clonotypes.

This CDR3 has 14 amino acids. The V gene lost 5 bases and the J gene lost 0 bases, with 8 bases spanning the gap. CDR1 is SGHTA, CDR2 FQGNSA, per germline. In its sample, this clonotype was seen a few times. What it binds is unknown. V gene TRBV7-2 combines with J gene TRBJ2-1; D unclear. The receptor's source is a man aged 25-45 years who received the YFV17D yellow fever vaccine. The sequenced sample was CD4+ T cells sorted from PBMCs, obtained 45 days after the yellow fever booster vaccination. The CDR3 is CASSPVSSYNEQFF. The CDR3 bases are TGTGCCAGCAGCCCCGTAAGCTCCTACAATGAGCAGTTCTTC.